These T cell receptor beta chains were read from a single sample in a study of T-cell reconstitution after alpha-beta-depleted transplantation in children. Via MiXCR, TCRdb re-called the PCR reads, giving one row per CDR3 protein. The data hold a few hundred thousand distinct CDR3 sequences, with around 9.6% observed a single time. Sequences were derived from PBMCs from the stem cell graft donor, sampled from the stem cell graft. The origin of the receptors is a human donor who donated a stem cell graft to a child with SCID. Each CDR3 is given with its conserved first and last residue. The order of the fields is V gene, J gene, clone size, CDR3 protein. For some rows the clone size is stated as once, few or many, or as a class when expanded; others skip it.

v_call: TRBV6-1
j_call: TRBJ1-2
clone_size: .
cdr3_aa: CASSRTGYGGYTF

v_call: TRBV4-1
j_call: TRBJ2-5
clone_size: few
cdr3_aa: CASRMTSGLETQYF

v_call: TRBV4-2
j_call: TRBJ2-2
clone_size: .
cdr3_aa: CASSPQHLREANTGELFF

v_call: TRBV20-1
j_call: TRBJ1-1
clone_size: many
cdr3_aa: CSARGGLLDTEAFF

v_call: TRBV29-1
j_call: TRBJ2-3
clone_size: few
cdr3_aa: CSFRQGLLAGRSTDTQYF

v_call: TRBV12-3/TRBV12-4
j_call: TRBJ2-7
clone_size: few
cdr3_aa: CASTSTEVSYEQYF

v_call: TRBV24-1
j_call: TRBJ1-5
clone_size: .
cdr3_aa: CATSDSRDNNQPQHF

v_call: TRBV6-4
j_call: TRBJ1-2
clone_size: .
cdr3_aa: CTSSDSNNALLGYTF

v_call: TRBV20-1
j_call: TRBJ2-3
clone_size: .
cdr3_aa: CSAPTASGTTSTDTQYF

v_call: TRBV6-5
j_call: TRBJ2-7
clone_size: many
cdr3_aa: CASSYGVGQYSYEQYF

v_call: TRBV5-1
j_call: TRBJ1-1
clone_size: few
cdr3_aa: CASSLAGTIAEAFF

v_call: TRBV2
j_call: TRBJ2-2
clone_size: many
cdr3_aa: CANRGGPGQGLNTGELFF

v_call: TRBV18
j_call: TRBJ1-1
clone_size: .
cdr3_aa: CASSPAGTGLPEAFF

v_call: TRBV10-2
j_call: TRBJ1-2
clone_size: many
cdr3_aa: CASSELGEDYGYTF

v_call: TRBV13
j_call: TRBJ2-5
clone_size: few
cdr3_aa: CASSPDRQETQYF

v_call: TRBV25-1
j_call: TRBJ2-2
clone_size: few
cdr3_aa: CASRDRTGELFF

v_call: TRBV6-1
j_call: TRBJ2-1
clone_size: .
cdr3_aa: CASIQGGARNEQFF

v_call: TRBV27
j_call: TRBJ2-2
clone_size: few
cdr3_aa: CASSGWHGELFF

v_call: TRBV9
j_call: TRBJ1-1
clone_size: few
cdr3_aa: CASSVSGSLPTEAFF

v_call: TRBV2
j_call: TRBJ2-1
clone_size: few
cdr3_aa: CASNVLAGGFNEQFF

v_call: TRBV12-3/TRBV12-4
j_call: TRBJ1-1
clone_size: few
cdr3_aa: CASSLGDTRVWTEAFF

v_call: TRBV11-2
j_call: TRBJ2-1
clone_size: few
cdr3_aa: CASSLGDRVNNEQFF

v_call: TRBV20-1
j_call: TRBJ2-1
clone_size: .
cdr3_aa: CSARDRFRNEQFF

v_call: TRBV5-1
j_call: TRBJ2-6
clone_size: few
cdr3_aa: CASSLGPEWGANVLTF

v_call: TRBV19
j_call: TRBJ1-1
clone_size: .
cdr3_aa: CASNSWAAQNTEAFF

v_call: TRBV7-9
j_call: TRBJ2-5
clone_size: .
cdr3_aa: CASSRSGLSLGETQYF

v_call: TRBV5-6
j_call: TRBJ1-2
clone_size: many
cdr3_aa: CASSPERRVMRDGLGYTF

v_call: TRBV12-3/TRBV12-4
j_call: TRBJ2-3
clone_size: .
cdr3_aa: CASTLTGTDTQYF

v_call: TRBV12-3/TRBV12-4
j_call: TRBJ1-4
clone_size: few
cdr3_aa: CASSLAAGTGDEKLFF

v_call: TRBV29-1
j_call: TRBJ1-3
clone_size: few
cdr3_aa: CSVCQSSGNTIYF

v_call: TRBV12-3/TRBV12-4
j_call: TRBJ2-3
clone_size: .
cdr3_aa: CASSAESTRTDTQYF

v_call: TRBV19
j_call: TRBJ2-1
clone_size: many
cdr3_aa: CASRNTGQGVSNEQFF

v_call: TRBV5-5
j_call: TRBJ2-7
clone_size: few
cdr3_aa: CASSFYRTSGPSDSGQYF

v_call: TRBV7-8
j_call: TRBJ2-1
clone_size: few
cdr3_aa: CASSFRQGLVSDEQFF

v_call: TRBV29-1
j_call: TRBJ1-1
clone_size: many
cdr3_aa: CSVVGQTKAFF

v_call: TRBV6-5
j_call: TRBJ2-3
clone_size: many
cdr3_aa: CASSYRVQGNTQYF

v_call: TRBV5-1
j_call: TRBJ2-5
clone_size: .
cdr3_aa: CASSQGKETQYF

v_call: TRBV20-1
j_call: TRBJ1-4
clone_size: many
cdr3_aa: CSARSQYGENEKLFF

v_call: TRBV27
j_call: TRBJ2-1
clone_size: .
cdr3_aa: CASSLLDRGEQFF

v_call: TRBV25-1
j_call: TRBJ1-4
clone_size: many
cdr3_aa: CASSGNRGSFSNEKLFF

v_call: TRBV12-3/TRBV12-4
j_call: TRBJ2-5
clone_size: .
cdr3_aa: CASSLYLKVKETQYF

v_call: TRBV27
j_call: TRBJ1-1
clone_size: few
cdr3_aa: CASSSGAGTMNTEAFF

v_call: TRBV2
j_call: TRBJ2-7
clone_size: few
cdr3_aa: CASSTDSPEQYF

v_call: TRBV10-3
j_call: TRBJ1-1
clone_size: few
cdr3_aa: CAISAEARWGTEAFF

v_call: TRBV10-3
j_call: TRBJ1-1
clone_size: few
cdr3_aa: CATTGTVNTEAFF

v_call: TRBV12-3/TRBV12-4
j_call: TRBJ1-5
clone_size: .
cdr3_aa: CASSPSGGQNQPQHF

v_call: TRBV5-1
j_call: TRBJ2-7
clone_size: many
cdr3_aa: CASSPLASYEQYF